Following are 5 T cell receptor beta chains from one sample sequenced in a study of blood T cell repertoires in COVID-19. Data came from immunoSEQ multiplex PCR; TCRdb stores just in-frame clones and leaves some out. The sample records approximately 190,000 clones, 88% being singletons. Sequences were obtained from peripheral blood. All receptors derive from a man aged 35-49 years with active or convalescent COVID-19.

The gene calls are TRBV27 and TRBJ1-4; the D is unclear. V shed 4 bases and J shed 3 bases, with 9 bases lying between them. This CDR3 is 14 amino acids long. From germline, CDR1 is MNHEY and CDR2 SMNVEV (reference sequence). The CDR3 region has the DNA TGTGCCAGCAGTTCCGCGTCCCCTAATGAAAAACTGTTTTTT. It codes for CASSSASPNEKLFF. The full variable domain, in which reference TRBV27 and TRBJ1-4 provide the parts outside the CDR3, is EAQVTQNPRYLITVTGKKLTVTCSQNMNHEYMSWYRQDPGLGLRQIYYSMNVEVTDKGDVPEGYKVSRKEKRNFPLILESPSPNQTSLYFCASSSASPNEKLFFGSGTQLSVL.

The genes are TRBV10-3 and TRBJ2-7, with D tentatively TRBD2 (5 bases). Trimming left V 0 bases short and J 8 bases short, with 8 bases between. CDR1 is ENHRY and CDR2 is SYGVKD in the germline V gene. This CDR3 region has 12 residues. DNA for the CDR3: TGTGCCATCAGTGAGTCTGAGGGTAAGCAGTACTTC. Amino acids: CAISESEGKQYF.

V and J are TRBV19 and TRBJ1-2, with 9 bases identical to TRBD1. The V gene end was trimmed by 8 bases and the J gene end by 4 bases; junction bases not matched to a gene: 5. This CDR3 has 13 residues. The V gene's germline CDR1 is LNHDA and CDR2 SQIVND (reference sequence). As DNA, the CDR3 is TGTGCCAGTCGGACAGGGGCTTTCTATGGCTACACCTTC. Encoded protein: CASRTGAFYGYTF.

The rearrangement links TRBV28 to TRBJ2-7, with D tentatively TRBD2 (6 bases). This CDR3 is 13 amino acids long. Germline V gene sequence: CDR1 MDHEN, CDR2 SYDVKM. Deletions cut 0 bases from V and 5 bases from J, with 8 bases between. For the CDR3, the DNA is TGTGCCAGCAGTTTATGGGGCGGGGACGAGCAGTACTTC. Translated, it gives CASSLWGGDEQYF.

The chain uses TRBV30 and TRBJ1-3, with D unresolved. CDR3 length equals 14 residues. In germline, CDR1 is GTSNPN, CDR2 SVGIG (reference sequence). V lost 5 bases and J lost 0, with 11 bases in between. The CDR3: CAWGNGVSGNTIYF. CDR3 DNA: TGTGCCTGGGGAAACGGGGTCTCTGGAAACACCATATATTTT.